This is a list of T cell receptor beta chains from one sample in a study of CD4 and CD8 cells across lung adenocarcinoma regions. TCRdb reprocessed the PCR reads with MiXCR, giving one entry per CDR3 protein. The data contain some 9,600 distinct CDR3 sequences, 46% of them singletons. Sequencing was done on a sample of CD4+ T cells from the margin of a lung tumor. Receptors originate from a female donor with lung adenocarcinoma. The CD4 and CD8 labels of this study may be unreliable. Each CDR3 is given with its conserved first and last residue. A D gene is named only where the DNA matches it firmly. Some rows have no size entry. The others give once, few or many, or a class for an expanded clone.

clone_size | j_call | v_call | d_call | cdr3_nt | cdr3_aa
NA | TRBJ2-5 | TRBV6-1 | NA | TGTGCCAGCGCGGGCCTCGGGGGCCAGGACCCAGAGACCCAGTACTTC | CASAGLGGQDPETQYF
NA | TRBJ2-3 | TRBV6-1 | NA | TGTGCCAGCAGTCGGATACGTACGCAGTATTTT | CASSRIRTQYF
medium-sized | TRBJ1-1 | TRBV6-1 | NA | TGTGCCAGCATGCGGGGACCCTACACTGAAGCTTTCTTT | CASMRGPYTEAFF
NA | TRBJ2-3 | TRBV4-1 | NA | TGCGCCAGCAGCCCGGGCCCGGGGCTAGGGGGAGGAGGCAAAGAGACCCAGTATTTT | CASSPGPGLGGGGKETQYF
large | TRBJ2-1 | TRBV27 | TRBD2 | TGTGCCAGCAGTAAACTAGCGGGGGAGCAGTTCTTC | CASSKLAGEQFF
few | TRBJ2-5 | TRBV6-1 | NA | TGTGCCAGCAGTGGGATGGACAGTGGGTGGGAGACCCAGTACTTC | CASSGMDSGWETQYF
many | TRBJ2-7 | TRBV6-1 | NA | TGTGCCAGCGGGGAGGACTCCGCGGCCTACGAGCAGTACTTC | CASGEDSAAYEQYF
many | TRBJ2-7 | TRBV5-3 | NA | TGTGCCAGAAGCTTGCCGGAGGGCAACGAGCAGTACTTC | CARSLPEGNEQYF
NA | TRBJ2-5 | TRBV6-2/TRBV6-3 | NA | TGTGCCAGCAGCGAAAGACAGTCAGAGTACTTC | CASSERQSEYF
few | TRBJ2-6 | TRBV5-1 | NA | TGCGCCAGCAGCGAGGGGGGGGGTGCTGGGGCCAACGTCCTGACTTTC | CASSEGGGAGANVLTF
many | TRBJ2-1 | TRBV7-3 | TRBD2 | TGTGCCAGCAGCTTAGGCGGGAGCTCCAATGAGCAGTTCTTC | CASSLGGSSNEQFF
NA | TRBJ1-5 | TRBV27 | NA | TGTGCCAGCAGTCAACAGTTTACCCTTTATGGGCCCCAGCATTTT | CASSQQFTLYGPQHF
NA | TRBJ2-1 | TRBV6-1 | TRBD2 | TGTGCCAGCAGTAAACTAGCGGGAGGAGGCGATGAGCAGTTCTTC | CASSKLAGGGDEQFF
NA | TRBJ1-6 | TRBV25-1 | NA | TGTGCCAGCAGTGAATGGTCGAGCTCCTATAATTCACCCCTCCACTTT | CASSEWSSSYNSPLHF
medium-sized | TRBJ2-7 | TRBV6-1 | TRBD2 | TGTGCCAGCACCCGACTAGCGGGAGGCGAGACACTGCAGTACTTC | CASTRLAGGETLQYF
NA | TRBJ1-3 | TRBV6-5 | NA | TGTGCCAGCAGTTACTCGGGTTTAGTCTTAGGGGGAGCTGGAAACACCATATATTTT | CASSYSGLVLGGAGNTIYF
medium-sized | TRBJ1-1 | TRBV6-1 | NA | TGTGCCAGCACCCGGGGGTCCATGAACACTGAAGCTTTCTTT | CASTRGSMNTEAFF
NA | TRBJ2-4 | TRBV6-1 | NA | TGTGCCGGCGGCCGTGAGAAAGACATTCAGTACTTC | CAGGREKDIQYF
NA | TRBJ2-2 | TRBV4-1 | NA | TGCGCCAGCAGCCATGAGAGGCGGAACACCGGGGAGCTGTTTTTT | CASSHERRNTGELFF
NA | TRBJ2-4 | TRBV6-1 | NA | TGTGGCCGCAGCGAGGGGGTGTGGGCCAAAGACACGCAGTACTTC | CGRSEGVWAKDTQYF
NA | TRBJ1-1 | TRBV6-1 | NA | TGTGCCAGCAGCCGCCCAGACAGCTACACTGAAGCTTTCTTT | CASSRPDSYTEAFF
medium-sized | TRBJ1-6 | TRBV6-1 | NA | TGTGCCACCCTAAAGGGCTCCCTCTCCTATAATTCACCCCTCCACTTT | CATLKGSLSYNSPLHF
few | TRBJ2-7 | TRBV6-1 | NA | TGTGCCAGCACCCCCGCTGGGAACACACGCTACGAGCAGTACTTC | CASTPAGNTRYEQYF
NA | TRBJ2-7 | TRBV6-1 | TRBD1 | TGTGCCAGCCCCGATCGTTCAGGGGGTAAGGCCTACAATGAGCAGTACTTC | CASPDRSGGKAYNEQYF
many | TRBJ1-4 | TRBV6-1 | NA | TGTGCCAGCAGTATGACCTGGGGGACTAATGAAAAACTGTTTTTT | CASSMTWGTNEKLFF
many | TRBJ2-1 | TRBV6-5 | TRBD2 | TGTGCCAGCAGTTCCCCCCAACCCGGGACTAGGTACGAGCAGTTCTTC | CASSSPQPGTRYEQFF
NA | TRBJ2-2 | TRBV14 | NA | TGTGCCAGCAGCCAAGATAAAGTTGGGACGGAGCTTGTCCGGCTGTTTTTT | CASSQDKVGTELVRLFF
NA | TRBJ2-7 | TRBV6-5 | TRBD1 | TGTGCCAGCAGTTTTGGGACAGGGAATAACTACGAGCAGTACTTC | CASSFGTGNNYEQYF
few | TRBJ2-7 | TRBV14 | NA | TGTGCCAGCAGCCAAATAGCCCTCTACGAGCAGTACTTC | CASSQIALYEQYF
few | TRBJ2-6 | TRBV6-5 | TRBD1 | TGTGCCAGCAGTTCCACAGGGGTCGGGGCCAACGTCCTGACTTTC | CASSSTGVGANVLTF
NA | TRBJ1-1 | TRBV27 | NA | TGTGCCAGCAGTTTATCATATCTCGGGGTTGAAGCTTTCTTT | CASSLSYLGVEAFF
many | TRBJ2-5 | TRBV7-8 | NA | TGTGCCAGCAGCTTAAACGTGGGAGCGGATCACGAGACCCAGTACTTC | CASSLNVGADHETQYF
medium-sized | TRBJ1-4 | TRBV6-5 | NA | TGTGCCAGCAGTTTCTCACAGGGTCGGGAAAAACTGTTTTTT | CASSFSQGREKLFF
medium-sized | TRBJ1-1 | TRBV27 | NA | TGTGCCAGCAGGCAGTTGGGCACTGAAGCTTTCTTT | CASRQLGTEAFF
few | TRBJ2-7 | TRBV6-1 | TRBD1 | TGTGCCAGCGGAATGACAGGGTCCTACGAGCAGTACTTC | CASGMTGSYEQYF
NA | TRBJ1-5 | TRBV6-1 | NA | TGTGCCAGCACTGTAGAAATTAGCAATCAGCCCCAGCATTTT | CASTVEISNQPQHF
few | TRBJ1-6 | TRBV27 | NA | TGTGCCAGCAGTTTAAGGCAGTCATGGTCACCCCTCCACTTT | CASSLRQSWSPLHF
medium-sized | TRBJ2-7 | TRBV6-5 | TRBD2 | TGTGCCAGCAGTTACTCTGGGACTAGCGGGAGCACCCACGAGCAGTACTTC | CASSYSGTSGSTHEQYF
NA | TRBJ2-5 | TRBV6-5 | NA | TGTGCCAGCAGTTACGGGCTGGGGGCGGGATCGGAGATCCTGTACTTC | CASSYGLGAGSEILYF
few | TRBJ2-3 | TRBV4-1 | NA | TGCGCCAGCAGCCCTCCGGGACCATTCACAGATACGCAGTATTTT | CASSPPGPFTDTQYF
NA | TRBJ2-1 | TRBV20-1 | TRBD2 | TGCAGTGCGACAAGCCCCGGGACTAGCGGCTACAATGAGCAGTTCTTC | CSATSPGTSGYNEQFF
NA | TRBJ1-3 | TRBV6-1 | TRBD1 | TGTGCCAGCAGATCCACCCAGGGGGCGTCTGGAAACACCATATATTTT | CASRSTQGASGNTIYF
NA | TRBJ2-7 | TRBV30 | NA | TGTGCCTGGAACCAGTGGGCCAGCTCCTACGAGCAGTACTTC | CAWNQWASSYEQYF
NA | TRBJ2-1 | TRBV6-1 | TRBD2 | TGTGCCAGCAGCATGACTAGCGGGAGAAATGAGCAGTTCTTC | CASSMTSGRNEQFF
NA | TRBJ2-7 | TRBV7-2 | TRBD2 | TGTGCCAGCAGCACCCTAGCGGGGAGCTCCTACGAGCAGTACTTC | CASSTLAGSSYEQYF
few | TRBJ1-4 | TRBV9 | NA | TGTGCCAGCAGCGTAGGGGACTACGTTGGTCAACTGTTTTTT | CASSVGDYVGQLFF
NA | TRBJ2-1 | TRBV11-2 | NA | TGTGCCAGCAGCTTAACGGTAGGGCTAGAAAATTACAATGAGCAGTTCTTC | CASSLTVGLENYNEQFF
few | TRBJ2-1 | TRBV20-1 | TRBD2 | TGCAGTGCTAGGGAGGGTAGCGGGGACAATGAGCAGTTCTTC | CSAREGSGDNEQFF